The 7 T cell receptor beta chains given below trace back to one sample, sequenced in a study of cytotoxic CD8 clonotypes in ibrutinib-treated CLL. Assay used: immunoSEQ multiplex PCR; TCRdb lists only in-frame clones, some missing. The table includes about 120,000 clones, 58% detected once. The source was PBMCs, collected after 24 months of ibrutinib treatment. These receptors all stem from a human donor with chronic lymphocytic leukemia.

A few counts support this clone. The chain has TRBV9 and TRBJ1-6, with a possible D match to TRBD1 (5 bases). The CDR3 has 14 residues. Trimming pared 0 bases from V and 8 bases from J, leaving 9 bases between. Germline CDR1 reads SGDLS; CDR2 reads YYNGEE. The CDR3 DNA follows: TGTGCCAGCAGCGTAGAAGGGGAATATTCACCCCTCCACTTT. This sequence encodes CASSVEGEYSPLHF.

The chain carries TRBV7-6 and TRBJ1-2; 7 positions agree with TRBD1. Germline CDR1 SGHVS, CDR2 FNYEAQ. This CDR3 has 15 residues. V was clipped by 5 bases and J by 8 bases; unmatched bases: 14. The CDR3 region is CASSPYSDRLSGYTF. In DNA, the CDR3 is TGTGCCAGCAGCCCCTACTCGGACAGGCTGAGCGGCTACACCTTC.

V usage is TRBV9 and J usage is TRBJ2-3, with 14 bases identical to TRBD2. This CDR3 region has 17 residues. Per the germline V gene, CDR1 is SGDLS and CDR2 is YYNGEE. The J segment lost 2 bases and the V segment lost 3 bases, leaving 5 bases of the junction unmatched. CDR3 amino acids: CASSGWGLAGDTDTQYF. CDR3 nucleotide sequence: TGTGCCAGCAGCGGATGGGGACTAGCGGGGGACACAGATACGCAGTATTTT.

The genes are TRBV10-2 and TRBJ1-2; 12 bases agree with TRBD1. Germline trimming cut 3 bases from V and 4 bases from J; bases unmatched to any gene: 6. CDR1 WSHSY and CDR2 SAAADI come from the germline V gene. The CDR3 runs to 16 residues. The CDR3 DNA reads as TGCGCCAGCAGTGACAAGGGACAGGGGGCTCCCTATGGCTACACCTTC. It translates to CASSDKGQGAPYGYTF.

The rearrangement joins TRBV29-1 to TRBJ1-2; D may be TRBD1 (6 bases). V was shortened by 5 bases and J by 3 bases, with 16 bases between the two germline ends. The CDR3 has 14 residues. Per the germline V gene, CDR1 is SQVTM and CDR2 is ANQGSEA. The CDR3 nucleotides read TGCAGCGTTCATCGCTTACAGGGCTACTATGGCTACACCTTC. Its translation: CSVHRLQGYYGYTF. The whole variable domain, remainder taken from reference TRBV29-1 and TRBJ1-2, is SAVISQKPSRDICQRGTSLTIQCQVDSQVTMMFWYRQQPGQSLTLIATANQGSEATYESGFVIDKFPISRPNLTFSTLTVSNMSPEDSSIYLCSVHRLQGYYGYTFGSGTRLTVV.

With respect to this clone: This specimen includes other DNA sequences encoding the same CDR3. This sequence joins TRBV7-3 and TRBJ2-7; 8 bases agree with TRBD2. The J segment lost 6 bases and the V segment lost 2 bases, leaving 3 bases of the junction unmatched. CDR3 size: 13 residues. Germline loops: CDR1 SGHTA, CDR2 FQGTGA. CDR3 sequence (DNA): TGTGCCAGCAGCTTAGCGGGGGGTCGCGAGCAGTACTTC. Protein product: CASSLAGGREQYF.

The chain is built from TRBV28 and TRBJ2-1, with TRBD2 identical over 9 bases. The CDR3 has 15 amino acids. Germline values: CDR1 MDHEN, CDR2 SYDVKM. V lost 7 bases, J lost 8 bases, and 12 bases stayed unmatched. CDR3 sequence: CASMGSPAGGHEQFF. CDR3 coding DNA: TGTGCCAGCATGGGGTCCCCAGCGGGGGGTCATGAGCAGTTCTTC.